This T cell receptor (beta chain) originates from a study of blood T cell repertoires in COVID-19. For the study at large: Both acute and convalescent COVID-19 samples were obtained from the United States, Italy and Spain.

Trimming pared 7 bases from V and 7 bases from J, leaving 11 bases between. Per the germline V gene, CDR1 is MDHEN and CDR2 is SYDVKM. The CDR3 consists of 12 residues. Generated by immunoSEQ multiplex PCR, the TCRdb table keeps only in-frame clones and is missing some. This table has some 280,000 clones, 89% appearing once. This clone was seen just once. The sample was peripheral blood. The clonotype was recovered from a woman aged 60 to 75 with acute or convalescent COVID-19. The J gene is TRBJ2-1, the V gene TRBV28; D call uncertain. CDR3 nucleotide sequence: TGTGCCAGCACCCCGCGGAAGAATGAGCAGTTCTTC. It yields the protein CASTPRKNEQFF.